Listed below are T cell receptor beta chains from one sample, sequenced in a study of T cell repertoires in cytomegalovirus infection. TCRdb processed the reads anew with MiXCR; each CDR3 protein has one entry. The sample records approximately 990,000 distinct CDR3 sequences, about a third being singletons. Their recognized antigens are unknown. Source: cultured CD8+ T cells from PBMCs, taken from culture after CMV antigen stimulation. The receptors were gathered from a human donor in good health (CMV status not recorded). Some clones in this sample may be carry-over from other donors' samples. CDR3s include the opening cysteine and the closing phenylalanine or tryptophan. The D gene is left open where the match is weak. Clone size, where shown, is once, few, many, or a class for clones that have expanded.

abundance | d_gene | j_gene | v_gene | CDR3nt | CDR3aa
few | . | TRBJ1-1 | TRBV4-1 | TGCGCCAGCAGGCCCCAGGGTCAGGGTGATGAAGCTTTCTTT | CASRPQGQGDEAFF
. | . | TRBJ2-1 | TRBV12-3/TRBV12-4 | TGTGCCAGCAGTTGCGGGTTTAGGGTGCATGAGCAGTTCTTC | CASSCGFRVHEQFF
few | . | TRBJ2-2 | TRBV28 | TGTGCCAGCAGTCCGTATGGCATTCTAAACACCGGGGAGCTGTTTTTT | CASSPYGILNTGELFF
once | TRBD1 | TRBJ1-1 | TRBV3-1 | TGTGCCAGCAGCCTAGAGAGACAGGGAAATCCTTTGAACACTGAAGCTTTCTTT | CASSLERQGNPLNTEAFF
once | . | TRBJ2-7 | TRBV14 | TGTGCCAGCAGCCAACATGGGAGGGGGATAGGGGCCTCCCTTCCCTACGAGCAGTACTTC | CASSQHGRGIGASLPYEQYF
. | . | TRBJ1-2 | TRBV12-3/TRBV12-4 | TGTGCCAGCAGCCTCCACCCCCGGAGCGGCTACACCTTC | CASSLHPRSGYTF
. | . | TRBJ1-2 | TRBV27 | TGTGCCAGCCGGGGGGGGGACGACCCCTATGGCTACACCTTC | CASRGGDDPYGYTF
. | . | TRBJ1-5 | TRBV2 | TGTGCCAGCAGCATTATTGTCAATCAGCCCCAGCATTTT | CASSIIVNQPQHF
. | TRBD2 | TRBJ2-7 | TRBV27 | TGTGCCAGCGGTCCCTTGGCGGGGGGAACCTACGAGCAGTACTTC | CASGPLAGGTYEQYF
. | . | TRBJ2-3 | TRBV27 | TGTGCCAGCAGTTTATCGGGGCTAGCTGGGTCAGATACGCAGTATTTT | CASSLSGLAGSDTQYF
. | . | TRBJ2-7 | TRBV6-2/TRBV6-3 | TGTGCCAGCAGTTCGCTGTTGGCCGTCTTTTACGAGCAGTACTTC | CASSSLLAVFYEQYF
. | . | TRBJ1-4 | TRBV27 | TGTGCCAGCAGGAGGGGCATGGGTGAAAAACTGTTTTTT | CASRRGMGEKLFF
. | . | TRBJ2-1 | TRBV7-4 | TGTGCCAGCAGGTGGGACAGTCGCGGGACATATGACAATGAGCAGTTCTTC | CASRWDSRGTYDNEQFF
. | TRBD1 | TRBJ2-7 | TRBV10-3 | TGTGCCATCAGCGTAGACAGACAGGGCCGAGAGCAGTACTTC | CAISVDRQGREQYF
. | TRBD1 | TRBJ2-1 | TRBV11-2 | TGTGCCAGCAGCTTAGAGGGCAGTATGGGGACAGGAGCCTACAATGAGCAGTTCTTC | CASSLEGSMGTGAYNEQFF
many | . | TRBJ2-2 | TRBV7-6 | TGTGCCAGCAGTTTATCAGGGGGGGCCGGGGAGCTGTTTTTT | CASSLSGGAGELFF
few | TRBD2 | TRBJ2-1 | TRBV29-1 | TGCAGCGTTGAAGGGACTAGCGGGGGGCCCGAGAACGATCCTTATGAGCAGTTCTTC | CSVEGTSGGPENDPYEQFF
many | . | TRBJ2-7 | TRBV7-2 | TGTGCCAGCAGCTTAGGCGCCGAGCAGTACTTC | CASSLGAEQYF
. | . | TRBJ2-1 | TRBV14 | TGTGCCAGCAGCCCCGAGGGGGCCAGCGGGGGTCGGCAGTTCTTC | CASSPEGASGGRQFF
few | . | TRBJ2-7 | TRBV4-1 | TGCGCCAGCAGCCAAGATCCGGGGGACGAGCAGTACTTC | CASSQDPGDEQYF